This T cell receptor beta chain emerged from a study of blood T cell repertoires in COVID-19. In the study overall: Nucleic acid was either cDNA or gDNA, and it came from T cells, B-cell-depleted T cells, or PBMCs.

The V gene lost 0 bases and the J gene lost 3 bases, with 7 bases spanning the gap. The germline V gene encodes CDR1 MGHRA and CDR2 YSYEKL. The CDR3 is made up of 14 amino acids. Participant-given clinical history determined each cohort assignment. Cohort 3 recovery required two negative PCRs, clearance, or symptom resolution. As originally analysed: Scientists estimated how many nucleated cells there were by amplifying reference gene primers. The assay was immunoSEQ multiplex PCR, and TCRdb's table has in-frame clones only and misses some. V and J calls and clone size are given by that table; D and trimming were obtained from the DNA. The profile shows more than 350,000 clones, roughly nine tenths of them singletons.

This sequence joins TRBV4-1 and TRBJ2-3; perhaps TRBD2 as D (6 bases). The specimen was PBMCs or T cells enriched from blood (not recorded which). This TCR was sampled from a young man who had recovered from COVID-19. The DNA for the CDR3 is TGCGCCAGCAGCCAAGATCTAGCGACAGATACGCAGTATTTT. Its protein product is CASSQDLATDTQYF.